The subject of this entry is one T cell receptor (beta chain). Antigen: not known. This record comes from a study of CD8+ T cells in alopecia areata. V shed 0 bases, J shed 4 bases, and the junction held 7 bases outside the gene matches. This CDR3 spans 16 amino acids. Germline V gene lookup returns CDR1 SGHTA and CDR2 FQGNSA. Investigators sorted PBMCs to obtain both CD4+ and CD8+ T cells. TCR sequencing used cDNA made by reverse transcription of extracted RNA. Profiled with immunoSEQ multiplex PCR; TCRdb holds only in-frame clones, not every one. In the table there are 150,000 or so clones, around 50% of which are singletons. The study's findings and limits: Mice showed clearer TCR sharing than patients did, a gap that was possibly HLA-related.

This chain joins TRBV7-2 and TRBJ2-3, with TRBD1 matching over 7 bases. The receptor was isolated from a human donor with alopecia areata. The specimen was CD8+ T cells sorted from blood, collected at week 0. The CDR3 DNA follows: TGTGCCAGCAGCTTAGCGACAGGGTGGATCGCAGATACGCAGTATTTT. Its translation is CASSLATGWIADTQYF.